This T cell receptor (beta chain) emerged from a study of CD4+ T cells in melanoma (dated 2022 in TCRdb). Regarding the study in general: The study investigated neoantigen-specific CD4+ T cells in human melanoma.

Receptor amplification or capture employed the immunoSEQ multiplex PCR assay. TCRdb took over this immuneACCESS table, retaining in-frame rearrangements with V and J assigned. Such tables are incomplete; in checked studies, under half of the missing clones stem from an unresolved V gene, and the remainder is unexplained. For this sample there are some 10,000 clones; approximately 61% appear just once. Around 14% of the sample belongs to the ten largest clones. Regarding this clone: Its antigen has not been determined. Base quality data are lacking; no much larger clone is found one base away.

The investigation overall reported the following: Diverse differentiation states were reported to be shown by neoantigen-specific CD4+ T cells in melanoma. The report described a correlation between neoantigen-specific CD4+ T cells and the function of CD8+ T cells, macrophages and B cells.

Patients with melanoma were used as donors. The TCR originated in a human donor with melanoma. Sequenced sample: cells from a culture (not recorded whether cultured in vitro).

The sequence in DNA is TGTGCCAGCAGCTCCCTCCGGGGGGGGCGAGATATCATCTATGGCTACACCTTC. It translates to CASSSLRGGRDIIYGYTF. Recombination linked TRBV7-9 to TRBJ1-2, with TRBD1 tentatively as D gene (6 bases match). The germline V gene encodes CDR1 SEHNR and CDR2 FQNEAQ (reference sequence). Reading from cysteine to phenylalanine, the CDR3 counts 18 amino acids. Only the CDR3 portion is preserved as DNA: 54 bases, with reading frame beginning at the first base. V is clipped by 4 bases and J by 4 bases, and the sequence between their germline boundaries is 25 bases long.